The 31 T cell receptor beta chains in this list originate from one sample, sequenced in a study of T cells in Graves' hyperthyroidism and ophthalmopathy. TCR beta CDR3 regions were amplified from RNA transcripts. The HTBI primer set drove a first-round RT-PCR of the TCR CDR3. Via MiXCR, TCRdb re-called the multiplex PCR reads, giving one row per CDR3 protein. This sample has 300,000 to 350,000 distinct CDR3 sequences, with 14% found just once. The sample consisted of blood. The receptors stem from a woman aged 25 to 39 with Graves' hyperthyroidism.

This clonotype showed up just a few times. V gene TRBV30 combines with J gene TRBJ2-1; 8 positions agree with TRBD2. Germline CDR1 and CDR2: GTSNPN and SVGIG (reference sequence). V lost 1 base, J lost 4 bases, and 3 bases stayed unmatched. The CDR3 is made up of 14 amino acids. CDR3 protein: CAWSGSSGYNEQFF. The CDR3 DNA reads as TGTGCCTGGAGTGGGTCTAGCGGGTACAATGAGCAGTTCTTC.

This clonotype has a handful of counts. The V gene is TRBV5-5, the J gene TRBJ2-7; no firm D call. The V gene's germline CDR1 is SGHKS and CDR2 YYEKEE (reference sequence). The CDR3 covers 12 residues. The V end was cut by 0 bases, the J end by 4 bases, with 5 bases between. This CDR3 is CASSLDEYEQYF. The DNA for the CDR3 is TGTGCCAGCAGCTTGGATGAATACGAGCAGTACTTC.

This sequence joins TRBV10-3 and TRBJ2-7, with 11 bases that match TRBD2. Germline CDR1 reads ENHRY; CDR2 reads SYGVKD. The CDR3 consists of 15 residues. V shed 10 bases and J 1 base; nucleotides not matched to a gene: 9. CDR3 residues: CATEEGTSGSYEQYF. The DNA of the CDR3 is TGTGCCACCGAAGAAGGGACTAGCGGATCCTACGAGCAGTACTTC.

This clonotype has ten or more counts. The chain employs TRBV11-2 and TRBJ1-6, with D perhaps matching TRBD1 (6 bases). The CDR3 has 15 residues. The germline V gene has CDR1 SGHAT and CDR2 FQNNGV. V was clipped by 1 base and J by 9 bases, with 13 bases between them. The CDR3: CASSLGTGPGSPLHF. CDR3 DNA: TGTGCCAGCAGCTTAGGAACAGGGCCCGGTTCACCCCTCCACTTT.

This clonotype was seen ten or more times. The rearrangement uses TRBV28 and TRBJ2-7, with 8 positions matching TRBD1. Trimming at V came to 3 bases and at J to 3 bases, leaving 4 bases not matched to a gene. The CDR3 is 14 residues long. CDR1 and CDR2 from the germline V gene are MDHEN and SYDVKM. The CDR3: CASSFPTGGYEQYF. The CDR3 DNA sequence: TGTGCCAGCAGTTTCCCAACAGGGGGCTACGAGCAGTACTTC.

V gene TRBV20-1 combines with J gene TRBJ2-1, with TRBD2 matching over 10 bases. The CDR3 runs 17 residues. Per germline, CDR1 DFQATT and CDR2 SNEGSKA (reference sequence). J was trimmed by 4 bases and V by 0 bases; bases with no gene match: 9. The CDR3: CSARDPSGTSDYNEQFF. Here the CDR3 DNA reads TGCAGTGCTAGAGATCCATCTGGGACTAGCGATTACAATGAGCAGTTCTTC.

This chain links TRBV20-1 with TRBJ2-7; D remains unclear. CDR1 DFQATT and CDR2 SNEGSKA come from the germline V gene (reference sequence). This CDR3 comprises 10 residues. The ends were cut back, 3 bases at V and 6 bases at J, with 6 bases in the middle. For the CDR3, the DNA is TGCAGTGCTAGGTCTCGCGAGCAGTACTTC. Translated, it gives CSARSREQYF.

There are a few counts of this clonotype. This chain links TRBV10-3 with TRBJ2-1, with 10 nucleotides matching TRBD2. Germline trimming cut 11 bases from V and 5 bases from J; bases unmatched to any gene: 6. Germline CDR1 ENHRY, CDR2 SYGVKD. This CDR3 is built from 13 residues. CDR3 amino acids: CAVTGLADNEQFF. The CDR3 nucleotides read TGTGCCGTCACCGGACTAGCGGACAATGAGCAGTTCTTC.

This clonotype has ten or more counts. The chain employs TRBV29-1 and TRBJ1-2; D remains unclear. Germline CDR1 SQVTM, CDR2 ANQGSEA. V was clipped by 7 bases and J by 5 bases, with 17 bases between them. The CDR3 extends over 13 amino acids. The chain's CDR3 is CSAQVGLSYGYTF. The CDR3 DNA is TGCAGCGCCCAAGTTGGACTGTCGTATGGCTACACCTTC. The full variable domain, its missing parts supplied by reference TRBV29-1 and TRBJ1-2, is SAVISQKPSRDICQRGTSLTIQCQVDSQVTMMFWYRQQPGQSLTLIATANQGSEATYESGFVIDKFPISRPNLTFSTLTVSNMSPEDSSIYLCSAQVGLSYGYTFGSGTRLTVV.

At least ten counts were recorded for this clonotype. CDR3 loop: CSASGDTYGYTF. The CDR3 DNA follows: TGCAGTGCGTCAGGGGATACCTATGGCTACACCTTC. The gene calls are TRBV20-1 and TRBJ1-2, with D possibly being TRBD1 (6 bases). This CDR3 region has 12 residues. Trimming removed 6 bases from V and 4 bases from J, with 12 bases in between. Germline V gene data show CDR1 as DFQATT and CDR2 as SNEGSKA (reference sequence).

Comment on this clonotype: This could be a read error, since a much larger clone is one nucleotide away. A read error is likely, as this CDR3 ends without the conserved phenylalanine or tryptophan. The chain combines TRBV18 with TRBJ1-1; D uncertain. The CDR3 covers 13 residues. The V gene's germline CDR1 is KGHSH and CDR2 LQKENI. V lost 2 bases, J lost 10 bases, and 14 bases lay in between. The CDR3 coding sequence is TGTGCCAGCTCACCAGAAACTAACCAAGGAGCTTTCCTT. As protein: CASSPETNQGAFL.

This clonotype was counted a few times. The chain uses TRBV5-1 and TRBJ2-5; 10 bases line up with TRBD1. From germline, CDR1 is SGHRS and CDR2 YFSETQ. The CDR3 loop spans 15 amino acids. J gave up 2 bases and V 7 bases, and 8 bases lay outside the gene matches. The chain's CDR3 is CASVEDRGFQETQYF. CDR3 bases: TGCGCCAGCGTCGAGGACAGGGGGTTTCAAGAGACCCAGTACTTC.

J is TRBJ2-7 and V is TRBV28, with D unclear. The CDR3 runs to 14 residues. CDR1 MDHEN and CDR2 SYDVKM come from the germline V gene. V lost 5 bases to trimming and J lost 0 bases, with 11 bases between them. The CDR3 loop is CASSAFGLSYEQYF. CDR3 DNA: TGTGCCAGCAGTGCATTTGGTCTCTCCTACGAGCAGTACTTC. Full variable domain (outside the CDR3, taken from reference TRBV28 and TRBJ2-7): DVKVTQSSRYLVKRTGEKVFLECVQDMDHENMFWYRQDPGLGLRLIYFSYDVKMKEKGDIPEGYSVSREKKERFSLILESASTNQTSMYLCASSAFGLSYEQYFGPGTRLTVT.

The chain is built from TRBV20-1 and TRBJ2-7; D perhaps matches TRBD2 (5 bases). This CDR3 region has 14 residues. The germline CDR1 and CDR2 sequences are DFQATT and SNEGSKA (reference sequence). The germline V and J ends were trimmed by 0 bases and 5 bases, with 14 bases remaining between them. CDR3: CSARDLNSADEQYF. The CDR3 DNA reads TGCAGTGCTAGAGATCTCAATAGCGCCGACGAGCAGTACTTC.

Notes on this clonotype: Mismatch with germline at one junction end may stem from a read error. This chain links TRBV11-1 with TRBJ2-5, with D uncertain. The CDR3 runs 13 residues. Germline CDR1 is SGHAT and CDR2 is FQDESV (reference sequence). This CDR3 reads CASSLASNSPLHF. In DNA, the CDR3 is TGTGCCAGCAGCTTGGCCTCTAATTCACCCCTCCACTTC.

Note on this clonotype: A much larger clonotype is one base distant, so this may be a read error. The V and J genes are TRBV3-1 and TRBJ2-3; D ambiguous. V lost 1 base and J lost 4, with 6 bases in between. The CDR3 length is 13 residues. CDR1 and CDR2 from the germline V gene are LGHDT and YNNKEL (reference sequence). CDR3 nucleotide sequence: TGTGCCAGCAGCCAAGTGGCCTCAGATACGCAGTATTTT. It encodes CASSQVASDTQYF.

This clonotype has just a few counts. The chain is built from TRBV3-1 and TRBJ2-2; D is uncertain. Between the trimmed V and J ends, which lost 9 bases and 6 bases, there was a span of 5 bases. The CDR3 loop spans 10 amino acids. Germline lookup yields CDR1 LGHDT and CDR2 YNNKEL (reference sequence). The CDR3 DNA follows: TGTGCCAGTAGGGCCGGGGAGCTGTTTTTT. Translated, it gives CASRAGELFF.

The V gene is TRBV10-3, the J gene TRBJ2-3; 14 nucleotides align to TRBD2. This CDR3 region has 21 residues. Trimming cost V 2 bases and J 0 bases; bases outside gene matches: 13. Germline V gene data show CDR1 as ENHRY and CDR2 as SYGVKD. The CDR3 bases are TGTGCCATCAGTGAGCCCGCACCCAGACTAGCGGGAGGGGGGAGCACAGATACGCAGTATTTT. This encodes CAISEPAPRLAGGGSTDTQYF.

The gene calls are TRBV3-1 and TRBJ2-6, with 7 nucleotides matching TRBD1. Germline V gene sequence: CDR1 LGHDT, CDR2 YNNKEL (reference sequence). J was trimmed by 0 bases and V by 0 bases; bases with no gene match: 2. This CDR3 is 17 amino acids long. CDR3 in DNA: TGTGCCAGCAGCCAAGATCAGGGGGTCTCTGGGGCCAACGTCCTGACTTTC. The encoded protein is CASSQDQGVSGANVLTF.

This clonotype came up a few times. The rearrangement links TRBV27 to TRBJ2-7, with 8 bases fitting TRBD2. The CDR3 extends over 14 amino acids. The germline CDR1 and CDR2 sequences are MNHEY and SMNVEV (reference sequence). The V segment lost 4 bases and the J segment 4 bases; nucleotides outside the gene matches: 6. The CDR3 loop is CASSYREGLYEQYF. CDR3 in DNA: TGTGCCAGCAGTTACCGGGAGGGCCTATACGAGCAGTACTTC.

This clonotype showed up just a few times. This chain uses TRBV20-1 with TRBJ2-1; maybe TRBD2 (5 bases). V was shortened by 4 bases and J by 8 bases, with 12 bases between the two germline ends. The CDR3 runs 12 residues. Germline assignment: CDR1 DFQATT and CDR2 SNEGSKA (reference sequence). The CDR3 protein is CSAKPGRHEQFF. CDR3 in DNA: TGCAGTGCTAAGCCGGGAAGGCATGAGCAGTTCTTC.

The chain recombines TRBV6-1 with TRBJ2-3; the D is unclear. The CDR3 loop spans 11 amino acids. The V and J ends lost 7 bases and 4 bases respectively, with 6 bases between them. The germline V gene encodes CDR1 MNHNS and CDR2 SASEGT. The CDR3 here is CASKRPDTQYF. The CDR3 nucleotides read TGTGCCAGCAAGCGTCCAGATACGCAGTATTTT.

V gene TRBV27 combines with J gene TRBJ1-1; tentatively, D is TRBD1 (6 bases). CDR1 MNHEY and CDR2 SMNVEV come from the germline V gene (reference sequence). CDR3 length: 14 residues. V shed 4 bases and J shed 5 bases, with 14 bases lying between them. DNA of the CDR3: TGTGCCAGCAGTTGGGGACAAGCAAATACTGAAGCTTTCTTT. This gives the protein CASSWGQANTEAFF.

This clonotype was seen a few times. The chain employs TRBV5-1 and TRBJ2-2; possibly TRBD1 or TRBD2 for D (5 bases each). Trimming left V 0 bases short and J 8 bases short, with 11 bases between. The CDR3 loop spans 14 amino acids. CDR1 is SGHRS and CDR2 is YFSETQ in the germline V gene. CDR3 in amino acids: CASSLDGGSGELFF. In DNA form, the CDR3 reads TGCGCCAGCAGCTTGGATGGGGGATCTGGGGAGCTGTTTTTT.

This clonotype was recorded many times. The V gene is TRBV24-1, the J gene TRBJ2-1; 7 nucleotides agree with TRBD2. The CDR3 consists of 15 residues. Trimming cost V 5 bases and J 0 bases; bases outside gene matches: 3. CDR1 is KGHDR and CDR2 is SFDVKD in the germline V gene. The CDR3 DNA reads TGTGCCACCAGTGTTTCGGGGGGCTCCTACAATGAGCAGTTCTTC. The encoded protein is CATSVSGGSYNEQFF.

Details on this clonotype: This may come from a read error, since a much larger clone is one base off. The chain couples TRBV12-3 or TRBV12-4 to TRBJ1-3; weak D call: TRBD1 (5 bases). The CDR3 has 16 amino acids. As DNA, the CDR3 is TGTGCCAGCGGACTAAGCGACAGTTTCTCTGGAAGCACCATATATTTT. This codes for CASGLSDSFSGSTIYF.

This clonotype was counted only a few times. The V call is TRBV12-3 or TRBV12-4, the J call TRBJ2-3; the D call may be TRBD1 or TRBD2 (5 bases each). The V gene lost 5 bases and the J gene lost 2 bases, with 11 bases spanning the gap. This CDR3 has 14 residues. In DNA, the CDR3 is TGTGCCAGCAGTAGTGGTGGGACCACAGATACGCAGTATTTT. Its protein is CASSSGGTTDTQYF.

This clonotype was counted at least ten times. The genes are TRBV28 and TRBJ1-5, with D perhaps TRBD1 (5 bases). CDR3 length: 15 residues. The V gene's germline CDR1 is MDHEN and CDR2 SYDVKM. V was shortened by 6 bases and J by 1 base, with 13 bases between the two germline ends. CDR3 amino acids: CASRDQGGSNQPQHF. The CDR3 DNA reads as TGTGCCAGCAGAGACCAGGGAGGGAGCAATCAGCCCCAGCATTTT.

This clonotype was seen a few times. V gene TRBV29-1 combines with J gene TRBJ1-2, with a possible D match to TRBD1 (5 bases). CDR3 length: 13 residues. V was trimmed by 7 bases and J by 7 bases, leaving 19 bases between them. The germline gives CDR1 SQVTM, CDR2 ANQGSEA. The CDR3 protein is CSGRMGRESGYTF. CDR3 bases: TGCAGCGGCCGAATGGGGCGCGAGTCTGGCTACACCTTC.

This clonotype has just a few counts. This chain connects TRBV5-4 to TRBJ2-3, with D possibly being TRBD2 (5 bases). Germline CDR1 SGHNT, CDR2 YYREEE (reference sequence). Trimming stripped 3 bases from V and 3 bases from J, with 11 bases between. This CDR3 contains 14 residues. The CDR3 DNA sequence: TGTGCCAGCAGCTCCAATTCGGGAACAGATACGCAGTATTTT. It encodes CASSSNSGTDTQYF.

The chain uses TRBV11-2 and TRBJ1-2; D not certain. The CDR3 covers 16 residues. Germline CDR1 and CDR2: SGHAT and FQNNGV. V was cut by 4 bases and J by 6 bases, with 21 bases left in between. This chain's CDR3 is CASSSGPLLVKDGYTF. CDR3 coding DNA: TGTGCCAGCAGCTCAGGCCCCTTATTGGTCAAGGATGGCTACACCTTC. The entire variable domain, with the rest obtained from reference TRBV11-2 and TRBJ1-2, is as follows: EAGVAQSPRYKIIEKRQSVAFWCNPISGHATLYWYQQILGQGPKLLIQFQNNGVVDDSQLPKDRFSAERLKGVDSTLKIQPAKLEDSAVYLCASSSGPLLVKDGYTFGSGTRLTVV.